Reported below is one T cell receptor (beta chain). These data are taken from a study of control samples from healthy donors and cancer patients. The CDR3 sequence is 15 residues long. From germline, CDR1 is MDHEN and CDR2 SYDVKM. Trimming removed 2 bases from V and 1 base from J, with 9 bases in between. The repertoire was sequenced with immunoSEQ multiplex PCR; TCRdb's copy has only in-frame clones and lacks some. The data show 90,000 to 100,000 clones, with around 80% seen just once and more than 1.5% held by the top ten. The specimen sequenced was blood. The chain recombines TRBV28 with TRBJ1-5; D ambiguous. This TCR came from a man in his sixties in good health. The CDR3 protein is CASSLGGPSNQPQHF. DNA for the CDR3: TGTGCCAGCAGTTTAGGCGGACCGAGCAATCAGCCCCAGCATTTT.